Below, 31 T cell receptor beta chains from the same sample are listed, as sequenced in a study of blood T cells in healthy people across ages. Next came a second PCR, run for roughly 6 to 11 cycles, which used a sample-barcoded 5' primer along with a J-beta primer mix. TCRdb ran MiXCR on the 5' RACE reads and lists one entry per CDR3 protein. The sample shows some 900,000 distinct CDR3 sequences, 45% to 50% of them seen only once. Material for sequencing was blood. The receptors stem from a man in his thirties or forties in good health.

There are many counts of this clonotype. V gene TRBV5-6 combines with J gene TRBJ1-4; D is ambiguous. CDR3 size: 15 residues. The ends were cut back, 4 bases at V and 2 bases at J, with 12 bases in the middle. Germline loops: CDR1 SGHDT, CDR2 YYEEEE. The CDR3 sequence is CASSRGAATNEKLFF. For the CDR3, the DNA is TGTGCCAGCAGCCGAGGAGCGGCGACTAATGAAAAACTGTTTTTT.

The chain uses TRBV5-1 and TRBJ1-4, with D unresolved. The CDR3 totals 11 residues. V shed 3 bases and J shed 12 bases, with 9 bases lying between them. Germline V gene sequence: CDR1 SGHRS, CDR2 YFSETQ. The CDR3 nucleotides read TGCGCCAGCAGCTACAACCGGGAACTGTTTTTT. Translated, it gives CASSYNRELFF.

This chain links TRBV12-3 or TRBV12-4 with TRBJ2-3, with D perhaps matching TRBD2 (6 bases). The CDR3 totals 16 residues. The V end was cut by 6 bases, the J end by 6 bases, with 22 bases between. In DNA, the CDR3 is TGTGCCAGCAGGCTCGGGGGTGTCGGGCAAAGGGATACGCAGTATTTT. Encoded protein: CASRLGGVGQRDTQYF.

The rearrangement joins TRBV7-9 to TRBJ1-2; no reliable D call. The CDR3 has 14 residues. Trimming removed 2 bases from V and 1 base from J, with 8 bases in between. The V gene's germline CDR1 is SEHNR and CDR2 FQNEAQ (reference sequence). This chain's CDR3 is CASSLKAYNYGYTF. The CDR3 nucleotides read TGTGCCAGCAGCTTAAAGGCTTATAACTATGGCTACACCTTC.

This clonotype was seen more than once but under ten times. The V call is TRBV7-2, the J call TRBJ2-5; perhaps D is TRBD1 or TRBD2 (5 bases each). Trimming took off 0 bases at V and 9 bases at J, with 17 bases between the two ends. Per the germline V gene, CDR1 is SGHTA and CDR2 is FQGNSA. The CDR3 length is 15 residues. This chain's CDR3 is CASSLAVGSRGAQYF. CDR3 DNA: TGTGCCAGCAGCTTAGCAGTCGGATCCCGAGGGGCCCAGTACTTC.

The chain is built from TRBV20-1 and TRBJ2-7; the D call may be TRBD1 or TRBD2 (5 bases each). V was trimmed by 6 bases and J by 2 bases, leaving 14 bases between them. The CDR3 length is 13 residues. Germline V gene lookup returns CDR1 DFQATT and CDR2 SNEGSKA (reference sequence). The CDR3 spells CSAKRDLPYEQYF. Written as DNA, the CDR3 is TGCAGTGCCAAGAGGGACCTTCCCTACGAGCAGTACTTC.

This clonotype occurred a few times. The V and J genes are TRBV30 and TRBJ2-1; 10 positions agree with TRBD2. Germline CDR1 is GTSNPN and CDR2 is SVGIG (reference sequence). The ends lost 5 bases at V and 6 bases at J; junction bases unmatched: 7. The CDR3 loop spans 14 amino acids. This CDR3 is CAWAGTSEPNEQFF. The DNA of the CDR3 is TGTGCCTGGGCCGGGACTAGCGAGCCCAATGAGCAGTTCTTC. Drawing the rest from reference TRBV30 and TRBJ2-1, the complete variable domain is SQTIHQWPATLVQPVGSPLSLECTVEGTSNPNLYWYRQAAGRGLQLLFYSVGIGQISSEVPQNLSASRPQDRQFILSSKKLLLSDSGFYLCAWAGTSEPNEQFFGPGTRLTVL.

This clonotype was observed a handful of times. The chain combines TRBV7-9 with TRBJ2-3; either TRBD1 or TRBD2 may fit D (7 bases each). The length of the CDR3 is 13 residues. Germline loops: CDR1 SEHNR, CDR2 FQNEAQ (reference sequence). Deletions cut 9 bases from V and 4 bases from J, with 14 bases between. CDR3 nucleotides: TGTGCCAGTCGGGACAGCGGGGCAGATACGCAGTATTTT. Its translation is CASRDSGADTQYF.

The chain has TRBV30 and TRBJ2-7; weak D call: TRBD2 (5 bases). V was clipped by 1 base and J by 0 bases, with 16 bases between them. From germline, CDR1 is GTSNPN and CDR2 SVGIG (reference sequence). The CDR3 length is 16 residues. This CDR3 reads CAWSGPGGLNSYEQYF. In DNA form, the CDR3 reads TGTGCCTGGAGTGGACCCGGAGGACTGAACTCCTACGAGCAGTACTTC.

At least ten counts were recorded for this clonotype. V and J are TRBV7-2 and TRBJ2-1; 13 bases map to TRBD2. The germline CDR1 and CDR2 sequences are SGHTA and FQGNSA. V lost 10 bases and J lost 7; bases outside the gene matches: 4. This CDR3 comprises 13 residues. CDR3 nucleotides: TGTGCCACAGGGACTAGCGGGGCGAATGAGCAGTTCTTC. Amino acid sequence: CATGTSGANEQFF.

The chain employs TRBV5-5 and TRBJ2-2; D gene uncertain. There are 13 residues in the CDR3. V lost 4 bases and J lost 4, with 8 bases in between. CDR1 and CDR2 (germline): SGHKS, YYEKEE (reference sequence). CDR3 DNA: TGTGCCAGCAGCGGTCATGTCACCGGGGAGCTGTTTTTT. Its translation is CASSGHVTGELFF.

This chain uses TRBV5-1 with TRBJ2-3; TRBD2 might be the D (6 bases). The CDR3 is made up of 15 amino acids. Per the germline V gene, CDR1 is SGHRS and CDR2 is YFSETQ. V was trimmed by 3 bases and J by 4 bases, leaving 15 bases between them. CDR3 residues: CASSSDSGVPDTQYF. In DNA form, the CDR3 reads TGCGCCAGCAGCTCTGACTCGGGAGTCCCAGATACGCAGTATTTT.

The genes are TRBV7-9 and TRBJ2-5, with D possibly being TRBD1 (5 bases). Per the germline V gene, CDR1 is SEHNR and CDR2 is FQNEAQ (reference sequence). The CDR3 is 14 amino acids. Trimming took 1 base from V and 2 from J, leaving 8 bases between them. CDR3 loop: CASSLVTVQETQYF. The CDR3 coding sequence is TGTGCCAGCAGCTTAGTGACAGTACAAGAGACCCAGTACTTC.

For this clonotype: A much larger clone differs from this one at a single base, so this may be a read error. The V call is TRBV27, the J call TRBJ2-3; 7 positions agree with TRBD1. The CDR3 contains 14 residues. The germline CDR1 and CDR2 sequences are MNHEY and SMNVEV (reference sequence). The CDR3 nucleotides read TGTGCCAGCAGTTTATCAGGGGGCCCAGATGCGCAGTATTTT. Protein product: CASSLSGGPDAQYF.

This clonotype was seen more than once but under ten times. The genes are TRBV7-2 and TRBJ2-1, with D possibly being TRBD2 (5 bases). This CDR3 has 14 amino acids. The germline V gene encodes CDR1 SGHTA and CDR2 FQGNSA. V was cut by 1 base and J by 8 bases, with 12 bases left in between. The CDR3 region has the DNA TGTGCCAGCAGCTTAGACCCAGTCGGGGATGAGCAGTTCTTC. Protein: CASSLDPVGDEQFF.

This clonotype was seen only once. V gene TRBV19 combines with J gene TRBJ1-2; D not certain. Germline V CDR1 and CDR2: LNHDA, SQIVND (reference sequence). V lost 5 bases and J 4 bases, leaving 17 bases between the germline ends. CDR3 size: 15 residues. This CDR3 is CASSSRPGWSYGYTF. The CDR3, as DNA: TGTGCCAGTAGTTCGCGTCCCGGCTGGTCCTATGGCTACACCTTC.

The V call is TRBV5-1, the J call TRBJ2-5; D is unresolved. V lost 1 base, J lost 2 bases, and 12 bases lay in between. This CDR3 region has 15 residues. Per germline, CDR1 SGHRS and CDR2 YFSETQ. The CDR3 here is CASSLTTARQETQYF. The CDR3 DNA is TGCGCCAGCAGCTTGACGACGGCGAGACAAGAGACCCAGTACTTC.

CDR3 bases: TGTGCCAGCAGCTTCGGGGGGCTGTCCTACGAGCAGTACTTC. Translated, it gives CASSFGGLSYEQYF. This chain connects TRBV7-2 to TRBJ2-7; maybe TRBD2 (7 bases). CDR3 length equals 14 residues. Trimming shortened V by 3 bases and J by 1 base, and 10 bases separated the two germline ends. Germline-derived CDR1 and CDR2 are SGHTA and FQGNSA.

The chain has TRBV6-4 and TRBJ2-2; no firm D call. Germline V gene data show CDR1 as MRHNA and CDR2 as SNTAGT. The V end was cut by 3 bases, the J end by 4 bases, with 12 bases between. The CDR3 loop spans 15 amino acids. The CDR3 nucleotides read TGTGCCAGCAGTGATTCCGACCAAGGCACCGGGGAGCTGTTTTTT. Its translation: CASSDSDQGTGELFF.

The CDR3, as DNA: TGTGCCAGCAGCCCGACAGCCCGCACAGATACGCAGTATTTT. This gives the protein CASSPTARTDTQYF. J is TRBJ2-3 and V is TRBV6-5, with D maybe TRBD1 (5 bases). Germline lookup yields CDR1 MNHEY and CDR2 SVGAGI. The CDR3 is 14 residues long. Trimming shortened V by 6 bases and J by 1 base, and 11 bases separated the two germline ends.

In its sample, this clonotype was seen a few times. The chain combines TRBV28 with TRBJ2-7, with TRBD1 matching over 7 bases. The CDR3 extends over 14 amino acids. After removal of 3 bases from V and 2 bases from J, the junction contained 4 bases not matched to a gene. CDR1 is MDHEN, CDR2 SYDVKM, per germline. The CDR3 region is CASSFPGQTYEQYF. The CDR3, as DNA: TGTGCCAGCAGTTTTCCGGGACAGACCTACGAGCAGTACTTC.

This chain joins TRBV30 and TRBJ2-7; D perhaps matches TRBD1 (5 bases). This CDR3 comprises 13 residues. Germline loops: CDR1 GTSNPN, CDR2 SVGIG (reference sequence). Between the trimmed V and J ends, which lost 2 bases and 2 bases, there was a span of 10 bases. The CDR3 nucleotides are TGTGCCTGGAGTTCAGGGTCACCCTACGAGCAGTACTTC. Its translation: CAWSSGSPYEQYF. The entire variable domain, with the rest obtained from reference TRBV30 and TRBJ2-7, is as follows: SQTIHQWPATLVQPVGSPLSLECTVEGTSNPNLYWYRQAAGRGLQLLFYSVGIGQISSEVPQNLSASRPQDRQFILSSKKLLLSDSGFYLCAWSSGSPYEQYFGPGTRLTVT.

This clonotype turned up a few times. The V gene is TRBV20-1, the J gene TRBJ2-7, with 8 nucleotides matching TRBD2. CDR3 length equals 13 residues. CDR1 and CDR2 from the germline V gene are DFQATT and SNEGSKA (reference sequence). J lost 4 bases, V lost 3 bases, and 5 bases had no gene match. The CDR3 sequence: CSARAGGRYEQYF. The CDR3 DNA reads TGCAGTGCTAGGGCGGGGGGCCGATACGAGCAGTACTTC.

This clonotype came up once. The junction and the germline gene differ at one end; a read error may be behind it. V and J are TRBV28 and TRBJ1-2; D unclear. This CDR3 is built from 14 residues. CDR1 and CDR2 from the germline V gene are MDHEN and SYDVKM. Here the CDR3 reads CAGSSSPDSYGYTF. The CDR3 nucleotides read TGTGCCGGCAGTTCCTCCCCAGATAGCTATGGCTACACCTTC.

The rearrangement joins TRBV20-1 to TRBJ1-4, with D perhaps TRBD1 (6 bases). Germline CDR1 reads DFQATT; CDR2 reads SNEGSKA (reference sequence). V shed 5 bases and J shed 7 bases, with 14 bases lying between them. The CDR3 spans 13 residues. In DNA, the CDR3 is TGCAGTGCTTCGACGAGAGGGGGTGAAAAACTGTTTTTT. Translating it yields CSASTRGGEKLFF.

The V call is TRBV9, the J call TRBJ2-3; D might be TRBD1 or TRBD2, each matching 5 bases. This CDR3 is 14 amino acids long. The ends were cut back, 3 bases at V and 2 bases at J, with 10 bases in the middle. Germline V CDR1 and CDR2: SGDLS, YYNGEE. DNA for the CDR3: TGTGCCAGCAGCGAGGGACGGAACACAGATACGCAGTATTTT. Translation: CASSEGRNTDTQYF.

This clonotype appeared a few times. The CDR3: CASSQPTRGYEQYF. The CDR3 bases are TGCGCCAGCAGCCAACCGACCCGAGGCTACGAGCAGTACTTC. The gene calls are TRBV4-1 and TRBJ2-7; D ambiguous. V lost 2 bases to trimming and J lost 3 bases, with 11 bases between them. Germline V gene data show CDR1 as MGHRA and CDR2 as YSYEKL. The CDR3 spans 14 residues.

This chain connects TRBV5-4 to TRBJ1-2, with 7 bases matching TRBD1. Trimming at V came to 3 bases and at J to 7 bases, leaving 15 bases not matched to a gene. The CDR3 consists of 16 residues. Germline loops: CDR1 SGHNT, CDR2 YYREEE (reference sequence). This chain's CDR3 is CASSSPLDRAGSGYTF. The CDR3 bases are TGTGCCAGCAGCTCTCCCTTAGACAGGGCAGGTTCTGGCTACACCTTC.

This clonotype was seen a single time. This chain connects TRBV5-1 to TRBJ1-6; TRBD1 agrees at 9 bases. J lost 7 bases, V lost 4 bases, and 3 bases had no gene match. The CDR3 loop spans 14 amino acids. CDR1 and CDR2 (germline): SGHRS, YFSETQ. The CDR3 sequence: CASSDRGDNSPLHF. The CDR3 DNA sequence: TGCGCCAGCAGCGACAGGGGGGACAATTCACCCCTCCACTTT.

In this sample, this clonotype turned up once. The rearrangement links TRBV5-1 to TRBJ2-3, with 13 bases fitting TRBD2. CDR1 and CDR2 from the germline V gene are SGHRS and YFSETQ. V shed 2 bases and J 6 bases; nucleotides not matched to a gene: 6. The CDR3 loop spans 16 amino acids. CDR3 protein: CASSLGTSGDRDTQYF. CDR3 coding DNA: TGCGCCAGCAGCTTAGGGACTAGCGGGGATAGGGATACGCAGTATTTT.

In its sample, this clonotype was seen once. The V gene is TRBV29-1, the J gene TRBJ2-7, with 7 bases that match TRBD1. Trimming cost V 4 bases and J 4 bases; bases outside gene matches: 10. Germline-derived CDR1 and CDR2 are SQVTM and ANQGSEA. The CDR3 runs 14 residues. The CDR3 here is CSVVQGTSPYEQYF. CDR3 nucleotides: TGCAGCGTTGTACAGGGGACGTCCCCTTACGAGCAGTACTTC.